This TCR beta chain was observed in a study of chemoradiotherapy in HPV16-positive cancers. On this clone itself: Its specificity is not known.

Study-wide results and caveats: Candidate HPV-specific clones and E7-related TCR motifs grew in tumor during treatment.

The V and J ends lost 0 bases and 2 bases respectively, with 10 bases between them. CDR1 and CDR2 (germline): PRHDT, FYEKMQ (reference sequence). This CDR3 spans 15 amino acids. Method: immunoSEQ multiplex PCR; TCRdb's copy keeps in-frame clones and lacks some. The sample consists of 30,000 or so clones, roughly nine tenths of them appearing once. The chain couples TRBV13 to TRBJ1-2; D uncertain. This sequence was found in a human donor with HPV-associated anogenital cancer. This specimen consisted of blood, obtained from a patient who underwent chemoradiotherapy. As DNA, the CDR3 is TGTGCCAGCAGCTTAGGAGAGACACAGAACTATGGCTACACCTTC. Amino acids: CASSLGETQNYGYTF. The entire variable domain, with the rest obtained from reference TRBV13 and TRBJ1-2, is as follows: AAGVIQSPRHLIKEKRETATLKCYPIPRHDTVYWYQQGPGQDPQFLISFYEKMQSDKGSIPDRFSAQQFSDYHSELNMSSLELGDSALYFCASSLGETQNYGYTFGSGTRLTVV.